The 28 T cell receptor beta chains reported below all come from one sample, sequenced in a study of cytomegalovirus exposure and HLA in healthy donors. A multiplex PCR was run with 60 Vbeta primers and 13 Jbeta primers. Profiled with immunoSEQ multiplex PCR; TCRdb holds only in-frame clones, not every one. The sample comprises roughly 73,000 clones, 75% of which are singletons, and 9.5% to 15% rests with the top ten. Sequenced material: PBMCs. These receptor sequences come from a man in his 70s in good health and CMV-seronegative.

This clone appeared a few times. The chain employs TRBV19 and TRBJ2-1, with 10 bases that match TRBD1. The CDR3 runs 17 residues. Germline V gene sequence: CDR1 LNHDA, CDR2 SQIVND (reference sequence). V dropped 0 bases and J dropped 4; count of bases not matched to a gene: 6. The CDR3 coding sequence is TGTGCCAGTAGTATAGAACACTGGGGACAGGGGTACAATGAGCAGTTCTTC. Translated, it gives CASSIEHWGQGYNEQFF. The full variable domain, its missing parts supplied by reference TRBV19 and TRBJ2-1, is DGGITQSPKYLFRKEGQNVTLSCEQNLNHDAMYWYRQDPGQGLRLIYYSQIVNDFQKGDIAEGYSVSREKKESFPLTVTSAQKNPTAFYLCASSIEHWGQGYNEQFFGPGTRLTVL.

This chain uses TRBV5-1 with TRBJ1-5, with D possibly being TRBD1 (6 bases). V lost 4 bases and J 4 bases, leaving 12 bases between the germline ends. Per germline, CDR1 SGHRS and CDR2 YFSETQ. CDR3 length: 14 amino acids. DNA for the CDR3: TGCGCCAGCAGCCCGACAGGCAATAATCAGCCCCAGCATTTT. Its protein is CASSPTGNNQPQHF.

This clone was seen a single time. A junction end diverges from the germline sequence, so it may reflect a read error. This CDR3 reads CASRLAGVSGEPFF. CDR3 DNA: TGTGCTTCCAGACTAGCGGGAGTGTCCGGGGAGCCGTTTTTT. The V and J genes are TRBV30 and TRBJ2-2; TRBD2 matches 12 bases. The CDR3 is 14 residues long. Germline V lookup: CDR1 GTSNPN, CDR2 SVGIG (reference sequence).

The CDR3 coding sequence is TGCGCCAGCAGCTCCTTAGCGGGATATTCAGAGACCCAGTACTTC. Translating it yields CASSSLAGYSETQYF. The chain uses TRBV5-1 and TRBJ2-5; TRBD2 aligns across 8 bases. The germline gives CDR1 SGHRS, CDR2 YFSETQ. The V gene end was trimmed by 3 bases and the J gene end by 4 bases; junction bases not matched to a gene: 8. The CDR3 consists of 15 residues.

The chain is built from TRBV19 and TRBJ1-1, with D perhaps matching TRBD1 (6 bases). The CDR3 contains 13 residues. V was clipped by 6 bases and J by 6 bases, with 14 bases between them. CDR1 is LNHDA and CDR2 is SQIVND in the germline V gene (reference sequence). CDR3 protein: CASRRGIEAEAFF. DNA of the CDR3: TGTGCCAGTAGAAGGGGGATTGAGGCTGAAGCTTTCTTT.

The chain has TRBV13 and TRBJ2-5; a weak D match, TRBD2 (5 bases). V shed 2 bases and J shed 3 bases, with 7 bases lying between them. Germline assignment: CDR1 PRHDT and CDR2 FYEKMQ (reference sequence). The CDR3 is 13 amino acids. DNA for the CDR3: TGTGCCAGCAGCTTATCCGGGAAAGAGACCCAGTACTTC. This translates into CASSLSGKETQYF. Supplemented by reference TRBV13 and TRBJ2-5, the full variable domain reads AAGVIQSPRHLIKEKRETATLKCYPIPRHDTVYWYQQGPGQDPQFLISFYEKMQSDKGSIPDRFSAQQFSDYHSELNMSSLELGDSALYFCASSLSGKETQYFGPGTRLLVL.

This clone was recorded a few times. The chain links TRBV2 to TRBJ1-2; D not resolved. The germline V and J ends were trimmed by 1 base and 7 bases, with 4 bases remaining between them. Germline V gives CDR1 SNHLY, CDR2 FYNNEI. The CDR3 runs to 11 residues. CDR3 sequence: CASSEERGYTF. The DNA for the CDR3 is TGTGCCAGCAGTGAAGAGCGTGGCTACACCTTC.

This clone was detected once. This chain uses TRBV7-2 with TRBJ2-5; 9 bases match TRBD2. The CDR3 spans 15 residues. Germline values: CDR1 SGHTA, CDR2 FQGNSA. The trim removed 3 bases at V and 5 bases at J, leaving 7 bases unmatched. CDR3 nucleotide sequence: TGTGCCAGCAGCTTCCAAGCGGGAGGTGGGGAGACCCAGTACTTC. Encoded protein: CASSFQAGGGETQYF. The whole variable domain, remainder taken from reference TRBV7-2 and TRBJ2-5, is GAGVSQSPSNKVTEKGKDVELRCDPISGHTALYWYRQSLGQGLEFLIYFQGNSAPDKSGLPSDRFSAERTGGSVSTLTIQRTQQEDSAVYLCASSFQAGGGETQYFGPGTRLLVL.

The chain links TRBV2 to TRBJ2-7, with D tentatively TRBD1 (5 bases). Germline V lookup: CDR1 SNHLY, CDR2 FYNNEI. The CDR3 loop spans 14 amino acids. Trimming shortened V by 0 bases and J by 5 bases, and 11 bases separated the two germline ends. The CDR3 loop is CASSEAPTEDEQYF. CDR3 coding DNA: TGTGCCAGCAGTGAAGCCCCGACAGAGGACGAGCAGTACTTC.

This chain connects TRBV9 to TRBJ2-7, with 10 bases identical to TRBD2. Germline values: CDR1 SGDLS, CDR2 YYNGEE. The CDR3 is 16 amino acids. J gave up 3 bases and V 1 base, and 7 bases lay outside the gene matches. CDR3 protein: CASSVTSGGALYEQYF. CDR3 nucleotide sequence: TGTGCCAGCAGCGTAACGAGCGGGGGGGCGCTCTACGAGCAGTACTTC.

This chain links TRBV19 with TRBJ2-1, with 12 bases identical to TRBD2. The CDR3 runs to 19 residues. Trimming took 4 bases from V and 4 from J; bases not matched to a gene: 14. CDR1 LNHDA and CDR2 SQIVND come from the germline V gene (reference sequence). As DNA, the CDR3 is TGTGCCAGTAGTAGCCGGGACAGAGGGACTAGCGGGTTTTACAATGAGCAGTTCTTC. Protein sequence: CASSSRDRGTSGFYNEQFF.

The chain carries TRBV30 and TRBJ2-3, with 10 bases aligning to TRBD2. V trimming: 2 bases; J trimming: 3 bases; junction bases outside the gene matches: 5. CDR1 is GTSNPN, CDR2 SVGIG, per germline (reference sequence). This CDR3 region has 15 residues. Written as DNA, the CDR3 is TGTGCCTGGAGTCAAAGCGGGGGGGGGACAGATACGCAGTATTTT. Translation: CAWSQSGGGTDTQYF. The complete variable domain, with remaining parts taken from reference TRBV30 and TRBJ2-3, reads SQTIHQWPATLVQPVGSPLSLECTVEGTSNPNLYWYRQAAGRGLQLLFYSVGIGQISSEVPQNLSASRPQDRQFILSSKKLLLSDSGFYLCAWSQSGGGTDTQYFGPGTRLTVL.

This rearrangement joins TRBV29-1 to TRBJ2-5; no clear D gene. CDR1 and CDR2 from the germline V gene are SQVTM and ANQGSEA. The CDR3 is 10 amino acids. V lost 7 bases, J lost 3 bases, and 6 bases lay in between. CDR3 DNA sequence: TGCAGCGGCGGCGAAGAGACCCAGTACTTC. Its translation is CSGGEETQYF. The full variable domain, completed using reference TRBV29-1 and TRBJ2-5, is SAVISQKPSRDICQRGTSLTIQCQVDSQVTMMFWYRQQPGQSLTLIATANQGSEATYESGFVIDKFPISRPNLTFSTLTVSNMSPEDSSIYLCSGGEETQYFGPGTRLLVL.

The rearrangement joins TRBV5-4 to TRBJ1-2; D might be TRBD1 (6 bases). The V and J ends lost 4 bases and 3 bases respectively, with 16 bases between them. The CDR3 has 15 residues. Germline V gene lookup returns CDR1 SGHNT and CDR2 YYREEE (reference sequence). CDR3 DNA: TGTGCCAGCAGCGCTCTCCCAGGGGCGGACTATGGCTACACCTTC. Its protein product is CASSALPGADYGYTF.

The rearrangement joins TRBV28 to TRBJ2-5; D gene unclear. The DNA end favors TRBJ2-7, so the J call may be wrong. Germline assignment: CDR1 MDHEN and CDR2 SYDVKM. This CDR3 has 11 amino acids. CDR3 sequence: CASSLNYEQYF. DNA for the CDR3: TGTGCCAGCAGCCTAAATTACGAGCAGTACTTC.

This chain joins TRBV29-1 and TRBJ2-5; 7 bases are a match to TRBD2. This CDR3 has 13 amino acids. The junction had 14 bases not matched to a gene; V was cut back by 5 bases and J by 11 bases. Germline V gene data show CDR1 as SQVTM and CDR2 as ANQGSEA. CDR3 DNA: TGCAGCGTTCCAGGTATTATGGCGGGGGAGCAGTACTTC. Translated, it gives CSVPGIMAGEQYF.

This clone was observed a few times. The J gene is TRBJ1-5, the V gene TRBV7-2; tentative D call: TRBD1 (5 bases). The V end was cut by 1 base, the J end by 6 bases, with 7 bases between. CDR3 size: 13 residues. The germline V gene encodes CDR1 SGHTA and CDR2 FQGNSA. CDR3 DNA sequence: TGTGCCAGCAGCTTAGGGGGGGGTCAGCCCCAGCATTTT. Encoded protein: CASSLGGGQPQHF. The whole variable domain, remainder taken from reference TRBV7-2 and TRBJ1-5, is GAGVSQSPSNKVTEKGKDVELRCDPISGHTALYWYRQSLGQGLEFLIYFQGNSAPDKSGLPSDRFSAERTGGSVSTLTIQRTQQEDSAVYLCASSLGGGQPQHFGDGTRLSIL.

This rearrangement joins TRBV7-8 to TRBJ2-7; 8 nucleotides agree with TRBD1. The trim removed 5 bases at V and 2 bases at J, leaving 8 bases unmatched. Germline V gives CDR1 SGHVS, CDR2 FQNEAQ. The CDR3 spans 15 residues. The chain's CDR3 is CASSHFRTGPYEQYF. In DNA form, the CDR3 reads TGTGCCAGCAGCCACTTCCGGACAGGGCCCTACGAGCAGTACTTC.

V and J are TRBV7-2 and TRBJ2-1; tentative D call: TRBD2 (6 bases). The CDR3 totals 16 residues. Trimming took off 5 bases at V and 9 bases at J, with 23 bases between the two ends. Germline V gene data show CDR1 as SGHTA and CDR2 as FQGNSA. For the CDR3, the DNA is TGTGCCAGCAGCGTATCCGGGACGGAGGGTTTGGGTGAGCAGTTCTTC. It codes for CASSVSGTEGLGEQFF. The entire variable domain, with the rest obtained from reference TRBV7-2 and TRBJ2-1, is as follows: GAGVSQSPSNKVTEKGKDVELRCDPISGHTALYWYRQSLGQGLEFLIYFQGNSAPDKSGLPSDRFSAERTGGSVSTLTIQRTQQEDSAVYLCASSVSGTEGLGEQFFGPGTRLTVL.

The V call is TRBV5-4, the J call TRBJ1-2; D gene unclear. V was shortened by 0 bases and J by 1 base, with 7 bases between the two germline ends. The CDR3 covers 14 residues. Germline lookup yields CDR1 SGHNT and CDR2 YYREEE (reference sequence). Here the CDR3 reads CASSLDSRNYGYTF. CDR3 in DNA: TGTGCCAGCAGCTTGGACAGTCGTAACTATGGCTACACCTTC.

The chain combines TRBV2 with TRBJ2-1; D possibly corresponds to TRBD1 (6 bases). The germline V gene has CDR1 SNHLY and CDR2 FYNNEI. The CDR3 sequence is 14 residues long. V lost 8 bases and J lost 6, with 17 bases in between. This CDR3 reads CASGETGLTNEQFF. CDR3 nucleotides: TGTGCCAGCGGCGAGACAGGTCTAACCAATGAGCAGTTCTTC.

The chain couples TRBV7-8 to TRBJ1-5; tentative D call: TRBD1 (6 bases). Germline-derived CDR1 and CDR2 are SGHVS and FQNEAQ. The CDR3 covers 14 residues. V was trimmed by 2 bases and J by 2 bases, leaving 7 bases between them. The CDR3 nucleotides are TGTGCCAGCAGCTTAAACAGGGGCAATCAGCCCCAGCATTTT. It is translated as CASSLNRGNQPQHF. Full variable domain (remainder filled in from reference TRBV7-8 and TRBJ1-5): GAGVSQSPRYKVAKRGQDVALRCDPISGHVSLFWYQQALGQGPEFLTYFQNEAQLDKSGLPSDRFFAERPEGSVSTLKIQRTQQEDSAVYLCASSLNRGNQPQHFGDGTRLSIL.

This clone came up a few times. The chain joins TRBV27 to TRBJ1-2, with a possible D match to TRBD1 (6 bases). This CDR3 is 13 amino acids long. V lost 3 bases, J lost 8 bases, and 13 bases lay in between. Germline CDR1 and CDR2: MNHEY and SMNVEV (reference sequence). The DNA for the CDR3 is TGTGCCAGCAGTTTCCTGACAGGAGAAGGCTACACCTTC. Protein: CASSFLTGEGYTF.

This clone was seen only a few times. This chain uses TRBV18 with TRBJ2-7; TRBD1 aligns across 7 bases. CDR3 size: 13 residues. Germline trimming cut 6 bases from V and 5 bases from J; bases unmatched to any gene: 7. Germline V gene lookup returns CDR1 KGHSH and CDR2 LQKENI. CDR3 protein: CASSPRGGDEQYF. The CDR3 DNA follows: TGTGCCAGCTCCCCCCGAGGGGGCGACGAGCAGTACTTC.

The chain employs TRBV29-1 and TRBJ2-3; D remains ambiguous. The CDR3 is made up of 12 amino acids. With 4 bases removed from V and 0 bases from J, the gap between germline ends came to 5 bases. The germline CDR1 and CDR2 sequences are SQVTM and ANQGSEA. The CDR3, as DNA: TGCAGCGTTGGGGCTAGCACAGATACGCAGTATTTT. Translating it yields CSVGASTDTQYF.

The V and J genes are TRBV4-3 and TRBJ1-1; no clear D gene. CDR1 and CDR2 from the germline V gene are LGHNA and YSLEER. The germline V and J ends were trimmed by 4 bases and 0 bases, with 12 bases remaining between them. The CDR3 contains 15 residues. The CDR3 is CASSRMEGVNTEAFF. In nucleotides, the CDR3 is TGCGCCAGCAGCCGGATGGAGGGAGTGAACACTGAAGCTTTCTTT.

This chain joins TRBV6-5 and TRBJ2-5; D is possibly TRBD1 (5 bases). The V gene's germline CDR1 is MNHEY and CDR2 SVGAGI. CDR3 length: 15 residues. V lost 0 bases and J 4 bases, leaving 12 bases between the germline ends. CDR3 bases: TGTGCCAGCAGTTACTCGACAGACTCCCCAGAGACCCAGTACTTC. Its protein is CASSYSTDSPETQYF.

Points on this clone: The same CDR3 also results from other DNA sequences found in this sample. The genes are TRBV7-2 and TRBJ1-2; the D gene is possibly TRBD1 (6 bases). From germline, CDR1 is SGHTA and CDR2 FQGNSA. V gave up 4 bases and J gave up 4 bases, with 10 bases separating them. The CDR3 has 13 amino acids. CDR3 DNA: TGTGCCAGCAGCTCAGACAGGTCCTATGGCTACACCTTC. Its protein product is CASSSDRSYGYTF. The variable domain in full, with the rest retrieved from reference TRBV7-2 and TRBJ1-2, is GAGVSQSPSNKVTEKGKDVELRCDPISGHTALYWYRQSLGQGLEFLIYFQGNSAPDKSGLPSDRFSAERTGGSVSTLTIQRTQQEDSAVYLCASSSDRSYGYTFGSGTRLTVV.